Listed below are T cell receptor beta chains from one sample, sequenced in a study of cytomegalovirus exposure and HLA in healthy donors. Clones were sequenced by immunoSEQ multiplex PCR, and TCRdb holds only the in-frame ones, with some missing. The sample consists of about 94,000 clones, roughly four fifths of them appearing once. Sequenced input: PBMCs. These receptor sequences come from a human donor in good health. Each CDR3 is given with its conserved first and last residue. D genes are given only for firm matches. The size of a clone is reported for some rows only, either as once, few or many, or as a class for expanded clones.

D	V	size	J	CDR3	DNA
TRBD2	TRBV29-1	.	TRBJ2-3	CSGGQAGNTQYF	TGCAGCGGCGGACAAGCGGGAAATACGCAGTATTTT
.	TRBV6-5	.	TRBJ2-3	CASSSSLAASTDTQYF	TGTGCCAGCAGTTCCTCACTAGCCGCTAGCACAGATACGCAGTATTTT
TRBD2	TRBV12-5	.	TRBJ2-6	CASGSITSGTAKSGANVLTF	TGTGCTAGTGGTTCCATAACTAGCGGGACAGCAAAATCTGGGGCCAACGTCCTGACTTTC
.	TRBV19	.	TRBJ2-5	CASSVGGSQKETQYF	TGTGCCAGTAGTGTAGGAGGGAGCCAGAAAGAGACCCAGTACTTC
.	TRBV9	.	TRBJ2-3	CASSARGGDTQYF	TGTGCCAGCAGCGCCCGAGGGGGAGATACGCAGTATTTT
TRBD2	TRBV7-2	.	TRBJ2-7	CASHKTSRTYEQYF	TGTGCCAGCCATAAGACTAGCCGGACCTACGAGCAGTACTTC
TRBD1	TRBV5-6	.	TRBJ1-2	CASSFLVGQGGYYGYTF	TGTGCCAGCAGCTTTCTCGTCGGACAGGGGGGATACTATGGCTACACCTTC
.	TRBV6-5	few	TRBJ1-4	CASSTAAAREKLFF	TGTGCCAGCAGTACTGCCGCAGCTAGGGAAAAACTGTTTTTT
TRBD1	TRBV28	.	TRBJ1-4	CASRQTGVNEKLFF	TGTGCCAGCAGACAGACAGGGGTTAATGAAAAACTGTTTTTT
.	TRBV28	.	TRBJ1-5	CASGISVGLSNQPQHF	TGTGCCAGCGGTATTTCGGTGGGGCTTAGCAATCAGCCCCAGCATTTT
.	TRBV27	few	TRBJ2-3	CASRLTDTQYF	TGTGCCAGCAGACTCACAGATACGCAGTATTTT
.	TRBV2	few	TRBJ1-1	CASNYRENTEAFF	TGTGCCAGCAATTACAGGGAGAACACTGAAGCTTTCTTT
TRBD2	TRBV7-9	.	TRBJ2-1	CASVPSGNSYNEQFF	TGTGCCAGCGTCCCTAGCGGTAACTCCTACAATGAGCAGTTCTTC
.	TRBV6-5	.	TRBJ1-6	CASSYEGLSNSPLHF	TGTGCCAGCAGTTACGAGGGACTAAGTAATTCACCCCTCCACTTT
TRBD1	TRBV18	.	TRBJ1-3	CASSPPGGSGNTIYF	TGTGCCAGCTCACCCCCAGGGGGGTCCGGAAACACCATATATTTT
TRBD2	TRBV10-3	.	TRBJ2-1	CAVSSGTYNEQFF	TGTGCCGTTTCTAGCGGCACCTACAATGAGCAGTTCTTC
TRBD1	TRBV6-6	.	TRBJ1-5	CASSYGGSGGNQPQHF	TGTGCCAGCAGTTACGGCGGCTCAGGGGGGAATCAGCCCCAGCATTTT
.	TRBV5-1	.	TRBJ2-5	CASSPHQETQYF	TGCGCCAGCAGTCCCCATCAAGAGACCCAGTACTTC
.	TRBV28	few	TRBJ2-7	CASSDRQFRSYEQYF	TGTGCCAGCAGCGATAGACAGTTCCGATCTTACGAGCAGTACTTC
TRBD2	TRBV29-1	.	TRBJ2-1	CSVDKGSGGAIDEQFF	TGCAGCGTGGATAAGGGTAGCGGGGGGGCCATCGATGAGCAGTTCTTC
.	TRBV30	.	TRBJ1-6	CAWGPQPLHF	TGTGCCTGGGGCCCCCAGCCCCTCCACTTT
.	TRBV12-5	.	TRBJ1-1	CASGHDRPNTEAFF	TGTGCTAGTGGCCACGACAGGCCTAACACTGAAGCTTTCTTT
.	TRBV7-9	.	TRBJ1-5	CASSFGGTGGWDQPQHF	TGTGCCAGCAGCTTTGGCGGCACAGGTGGTTGGGATCAGCCCCAGCATTTT
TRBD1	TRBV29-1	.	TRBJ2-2	CSVEDVDRGHPGELFF	TGCAGCGTTGAAGACGTGGACAGGGGTCACCCCGGGGAGCTGTTTTTT
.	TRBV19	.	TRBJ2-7	CASKSNRAGQDYEQYF	TGTGCCAGTAAATCTAATAGGGCAGGGCAGGACTACGAGCAGTACTTC
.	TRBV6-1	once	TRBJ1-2	CASSDPRVNYGYTF	TGTGCCAGCAGTGACCCCAGGGTTAACTATGGCTACACCTTC
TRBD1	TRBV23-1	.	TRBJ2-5	CASSQSPGTGETQYF	TGCGCCAGCAGTCAATCGCCCGGGACAGGAGAGACCCAGTACTTC
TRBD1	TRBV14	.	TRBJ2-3	CASSRGGSTDTQYF	TGTGCCAGCAGCCGAGGGGGCTCCACAGATACGCAGTATTTT
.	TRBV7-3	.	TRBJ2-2	CASSLMSQGTGELFF	TGTGCCAGCAGCTTAATGTCACAGGGCACCGGGGAGCTGTTTTTT
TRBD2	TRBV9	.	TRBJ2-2	CASSPMVGLAGGGTGELFF	TGTGCCAGCAGCCCAATGGTGGGGCTAGCGGGAGGGGGGACCGGGGAGCTGTTTTTT
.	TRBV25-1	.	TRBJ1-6	CASTPPGGYVNSPLHF	TGTGCCAGCACTCCCCCCGGCGGATACGTTAATTCACCCCTCCACTTT
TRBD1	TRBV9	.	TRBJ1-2	CASSVGGQGPYGYTF	TGTGCCAGCAGCGTAGGAGGACAGGGACCCTATGGCTACACCTTC
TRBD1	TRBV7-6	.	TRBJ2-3	CASSLVGAPGDRLSTDTQYF	TGTGCCAGCAGCTTAGTTGGTGCGCCGGGGGACAGGCTGAGCACAGATACGCAGTATTTT